The entry that follows covers one T cell receptor beta chain sequence. Its target is not known. TCRdb's table, derived via immunoSEQ multiplex PCR, lists solely in-frame clones and lacks some. Of 34,000 or so clones in the sample, just under 90% were seen once. The CDR3 is made up of 15 amino acids. The data originate from a study of OX40 agonist ivuxolimab in advanced cancers. Whole-study results and caveats: Expanded peripheral T-cell antigen specificity went undetermined.

The chain combines TRBV21-1 with TRBJ1-6; the DNA was not compared with TRBD1, the D call given in the table. TRBV21-1 is recorded as a pseudogene. The sample was CD4+ or CD8+ T cells sorted from blood, taken in a trial of the OX40 agonist ivuxolimab. The sequence was obtained from an adult with an advanced solid tumor such as melanoma, head and neck, liver or kidney cancer. The CDR3 here is CASSKEGQGKSPLHF. The CDR3 coding sequence is TGTGCCAGCAGCAAAGAGGGACAGGGGAAGTCACCCCTCCACTTT.